The next 20 T cell receptor beta chains were all read from a single sample in a study of OX40 agonist ivuxolimab in advanced cancers. Here immunoSEQ multiplex PCR was the method, and the copy in TCRdb shows in-frame clones only, minus some. The profile covers around 100,000 clones, with less than 90% appearing a single time and roughly 5% taken by the ten largest. Material: CD4+ or CD8+ T cells sorted from blood, obtained in a trial of the OX40 agonist ivuxolimab. The receptors shown here come from an adult with an advanced solid tumor such as melanoma, head and neck, liver or kidney cancer.

In this sample, this clone turned up a few times. The chain uses TRBV7-9 and TRBJ1-1; D remains ambiguous. The CDR3 totals 13 residues. V gave up 7 bases and J gave up 6 bases, with 15 bases separating them. The germline V gene has CDR1 SEHNR and CDR2 FQNEAQ (reference sequence). CDR3 DNA: TGTGCCAGCACCCCCCGTTTATTCCCTGAAGCTTTCTTT. Protein sequence: CASTPRLFPEAFF.

The J gene is TRBJ1-1, the V gene TRBV20-1, with 7 bases aligning to TRBD1. CDR1 is DFQATT and CDR2 is SNEGSKA in the germline V gene (reference sequence). The J segment lost 9 bases and the V segment lost 1 base, leaving 2 bases of the junction unmatched. The CDR3 sequence is 11 residues long. The CDR3 DNA follows: TGCAGTGCTAGAGGACAGGGTAAAGCTTTCTTT. Residues: CSARGQGKAFF.

This chain uses TRBV7-3 with TRBJ1-6; weak D call: TRBD1 (5 bases). The germline V gene encodes CDR1 SGHTA and CDR2 FQGTGA. The CDR3 contains 14 residues. The V gene lost 5 bases and the J gene lost 4 bases, with 9 bases spanning the gap. CDR3 sequence (DNA): TGTGCCAGCAGCCACGGGGGATATAATTCACCCCTCCACTTT. This sequence encodes CASSHGGYNSPLHF.

The chain carries TRBV6-1 and TRBJ2-1; TRBD2 is a possible D gene (6 bases). Germline CDR1 MNHNS, CDR2 SASEGT. CDR3 length equals 14 residues. V was cut by 7 bases and J by 8 bases, with 18 bases left in between. CDR3 region: CASTGGASSDEQFF. The CDR3 bases are TGTGCCAGCACGGGCGGGGCCTCATCGGATGAGCAGTTCTTC.

The rearrangement uses TRBV5-1 and TRBJ1-4, with a weak D call TRBD1 (6 bases). This CDR3 spans 14 amino acids. V gave up 0 bases and J gave up 8 bases, with 11 bases separating them. In germline, CDR1 is SGHRS, CDR2 YFSETQ. For the CDR3, the DNA is TGCGCCAGCAGCTTGGACAGGGTTGGAGAAAAACTGTTTTTT. This translates into CASSLDRVGEKLFF.

The J gene is TRBJ1-2, the V gene TRBV5-6; perhaps TRBD1 as D (5 bases). Trimming took off 2 bases at V and 6 bases at J, with 11 bases between the two ends. The CDR3 loop spans 13 amino acids. Germline assignment: CDR1 SGHDT and CDR2 YYEEEE. The CDR3 DNA follows: TGTGCCAGCAGCTTTATAGGGGCAAATGGCTACACCTTC. As protein: CASSFIGANGYTF.

This clone was recorded once. The chain combines TRBV7-8 with TRBJ1-1, with TRBD1 matching 7 bases. After removal of 1 base from V and 1 base from J, the junction contained 3 bases not matched to a gene. The CDR3 totals 15 residues. The germline V gene has CDR1 SGHVS and CDR2 FQNEAQ. Here the CDR3 reads CASSLEGAPNTEAFF. Written as DNA, the CDR3 is TGTGCCAGCAGCTTAGAGGGGGCCCCGAACACTGAAGCTTTCTTT.

The chain employs TRBV11-3 and TRBJ1-1; the D is unclear. Deletions cut 0 bases from V and 7 bases from J, with 9 bases between. The CDR3 covers 13 residues. Germline-derived CDR1 and CDR2 are SGHNT and YENEEA. CDR3 bases: TGTGCCAGCAGCTTAGAGGGTAGCTATGAAGCTTTCTTT. Protein: CASSLEGSYEAFF. Variable domain in full (rest from reference TRBV11-3 and TRBJ1-1): EAGVVQSPRYKIIEKKQPVAFWCNPISGHNTLYWYLQNLGQGPELLIRYENEEAVDDSQLPKDRFSAERLKGVDSTLKIQPAELGDSAVYLCASSLEGSYEAFFGQGTRLTVV.

This clone is a singleton in its sample. This rearrangement joins TRBV30 to TRBJ1-4, with a weak D call TRBD1 (5 bases). Germline V lookup: CDR1 GTSNPN, CDR2 SVGIG (reference sequence). The germline V and J ends were trimmed by 4 bases and 1 base, with 10 bases remaining between them. This CDR3 is built from 14 residues. The CDR3 DNA reads TGTGCCTGGAAAAGAGGGGTAACTAATGAAAAACTGTTTTTT. Amino acid sequence: CAWKRGVTNEKLFF.

CDR3 DNA sequence: TGTGCCAGCAGCCAAAACGGTCAGGGGGAGGGAAAACTGTTTTTT. Its translation is CASSQNGQGEGKLFF. The chain has TRBV4-2 and TRBJ1-4; 7 bases fit TRBD1. J was trimmed by 10 bases and V by 2 bases; bases with no gene match: 10. The CDR3 totals 15 residues. Germline lookup yields CDR1 LGHNA and CDR2 YNFKEQ.

This chain uses TRBV30 with TRBJ2-5; D ambiguous. V lost 3 bases and J 2 bases, leaving 7 bases between the germline ends. Germline CDR1 reads GTSNPN; CDR2 reads SVGIG (reference sequence). The CDR3 length is 12 residues. The CDR3 loop reads CAWSGQQETQYF. CDR3 DNA: TGTGCCTGGAGCGGGCAACAAGAGACCCAGTACTTC.

This chain uses TRBV11-3 with TRBJ2-2, with 10 bases identical to TRBD2. Germline loops: CDR1 SGHNT, CDR2 YENEEA. V lost 4 bases and J lost 4; bases outside the gene matches: 6. This CDR3 is 16 amino acids long. The CDR3 bases are TGTGCCAGCAGCTCCGGACTAGCGGAGGCCACCGGGGAGCTGTTTTTT. As protein: CASSSGLAEATGELFF.

The genes are TRBV29-1 and TRBJ2-7; a possible D gene is TRBD2 (6 bases). CDR1 SQVTM and CDR2 ANQGSEA come from the germline V gene. With 6 bases removed from V and 2 bases from J, the gap between germline ends came to 14 bases. This CDR3 spans 13 amino acids. CDR3 sequence (DNA): TGCAGCGTCTCCGACGGGAGAGCCTACGAGCAGTACTTC. It encodes CSVSDGRAYEQYF.

The chain employs TRBV29-1 and TRBJ2-2, with 8 bases that match TRBD2. The CDR3 extends over 13 amino acids. Germline assignment: CDR1 SQVTM and CDR2 ANQGSEA. CDR3 region: CSSTTSGTGELFF. CDR3 DNA sequence: TGCAGTTCTACTACTAGCGGCACCGGGGAGCTGTTTTTT.

Only a few counts were recorded for this clone. The chain uses TRBV30 and TRBJ1-1, with D unresolved. Germline V gene lookup returns CDR1 GTSNPN and CDR2 SVGIG (reference sequence). The CDR3 totals 13 residues. Trimming took 0 bases from V and 2 from J, leaving 7 bases between them. The CDR3 DNA follows: TGTGCCTGGAGTGTATCTTCTAACACTGAAGCTTTCTTT. Translated: CAWSVSSNTEAFF.

V is TRBV5-6 and J is TRBJ1-1; maybe TRBD1 (5 bases). The germline V and J ends were trimmed by 8 bases and 4 bases, with 12 bases remaining between them. The CDR3 extends over 12 amino acids. In germline, CDR1 is SGHDT, CDR2 YYEEEE. The CDR3 DNA is TGTGCCAGTCGGGGGACGGGCACTGAAGCTTTCTTT. Its protein product is CASRGTGTEAFF.

This rearrangement joins TRBV6-1 to TRBJ2-3; TRBD1 agrees at 9 bases. The CDR3 loop spans 13 amino acids. J lost 3 bases, V lost 6 bases, and 1 base had no gene match. Germline V gene sequence: CDR1 MNHNS, CDR2 SASEGT. The DNA of the CDR3 is TGTGCCAGCAGGGGACAGGGAACAGATACGCAGTATTTT. Amino acids: CASRGQGTDTQYF.

This chain links TRBV19 with TRBJ2-2; 8 bases fit TRBD2. CDR1 and CDR2 from the germline V gene are LNHDA and SQIVND (reference sequence). The CDR3 has 17 residues. With 5 bases clipped from V and 5 bases from J, the junction kept 13 bases outside the gene matches. The CDR3 is CASSPRLVAGFTGELFF. In DNA form, the CDR3 reads TGTGCCAGTAGTCCCCGCTTGGTAGCGGGGTTTACCGGGGAGCTGTTTTTT.

The rearrangement uses TRBV7-9 and TRBJ1-2; D unresolved. This CDR3 has 13 residues. Looked up from germline, CDR1 is SEHNR and CDR2 is FQNEAQ (reference sequence). Deletions cut 3 bases from V and 3 bases from J, with 8 bases between. The CDR3, as DNA: TGTGCCAGCAGCTTGGGCTTAGACTATGGCTACACCTTC. Translating gives CASSLGLDYGYTF.

This clone was seen once. The J gene is TRBJ2-2, the V gene TRBV28; weak D call: TRBD2 (5 bases). CDR1 is MDHEN, CDR2 SYDVKM, per germline. The CDR3 covers 15 residues. V was clipped by 7 bases and J by 3 bases, with 15 bases between them. The CDR3 is CASNREYPDTGELFF. CDR3 nucleotides: TGTGCCAGCAACCGGGAATACCCGGACACCGGGGAGCTGTTTTTT.